These 21 T cell receptor beta chains came from one sample sequenced in a study of shared clonotypes between healthy human individuals. Clones were read by immunoSEQ multiplex PCR, and TCRdb kept only the in-frame ones, dropping some. The data contain about 1,800,000 clones, about 95% of them singletons. Naive CD8 cells, CD45RO-negative and positively selected for CCR7, excluded terminally differentiated effector memory CD45RA+ cells. Sequencing was performed on naive CD8+ T cells sorted from blood. All receptors derive from a man between 18 and 29 years old in good health.

V usage is TRBV9 and J usage is TRBJ2-7; 12 positions match TRBD2. In germline, CDR1 is SGDLS, CDR2 YYNGEE. This CDR3 is built from 14 residues. Unmatched junction bases numbered 4, after V lost 4 bases and J lost 5 bases. The CDR3 region has the DNA TGTGCCAGCAGCTTATGGACTAGCGGGGACGAGCAGTACTTC. Its protein is CASSLWTSGDEQYF.

The rearrangement links TRBV4-2 to TRBJ2-5; D uncertain. The CDR3 is 16 amino acids. V was shortened by 0 bases and J by 5 bases, with 16 bases between the two germline ends. Per the germline V gene, CDR1 is LGHNA and CDR2 is YNFKEQ. CDR3 sequence reads: CASSQDWPELQETQYF. CDR3 nucleotides: TGTGCCAGCAGCCAAGATTGGCCGGAACTTCAGGAGACCCAGTACTTC.

The chain links TRBV4-3 to TRBJ2-3, with 12 nucleotides matching TRBD2. The CDR3 runs to 16 residues. Germline CDR1 LGHNA, CDR2 YSLEER. Trimming removed 1 base from V and 4 bases from J; junction bases left unmatched: 3. The CDR3 nucleotides read TGCGCCAGCAGCCAAGGACTAGCGGGAGTATCAGATACGCAGTATTTT. Its protein is CASSQGLAGVSDTQYF.

The rearrangement uses TRBV11-2 and TRBJ2-7; possible D gene TRBD2, 6 bases. The CDR3 contains 13 residues. V dropped 5 bases and J dropped 6 bases, with 14 bases sitting between them. Germline V gene data show CDR1 as SGHAT and CDR2 as FQNNGV. The CDR3: CASSTLEGFEQYF. CDR3 nucleotides: TGTGCCAGCAGCACCTTGGAGGGGTTCGAGCAGTACTTC.

On this clone itself: Different DNA sequences within this sample yield the same CDR3. The chain has TRBV11-2 and TRBJ2-7; no definite D call. CDR3 length equals 13 residues. V was cut by 3 bases and J by 2 bases, with 8 bases left in between. CDR1 SGHAT and CDR2 FQNNGV come from the germline V gene. The CDR3: CASSLGSAYEQYF. The CDR3 DNA sequence: TGTGCCAGCAGCTTGGGCAGCGCCTACGAGCAGTACTTC.

The chain carries TRBV6-5 and TRBJ2-2; 7 nucleotides align to TRBD1. The CDR3 runs 15 residues. CDR1 MNHEY and CDR2 SVGAGI come from the germline V gene. V gave up 5 bases and J gave up 5 bases; unmatched junction bases: 8. CDR3 sequence reads: CASSAPGGRTGELFF. The DNA of the CDR3 is TGTGCCAGCAGTGCTCCAGGGGGTCGGACCGGGGAGCTGTTTTTT.

The J gene is TRBJ2-7, the V gene TRBV5-1, with TRBD2 matching over 11 bases. The CDR3 sequence is 15 residues long. Trimming took 2 bases from V and 3 from J; bases not matched to a gene: 4. The V gene's germline CDR1 is SGHRS and CDR2 YFSETQ. CDR3 coding DNA: TGCGCCAGCAGCTTTCGAACTAGCGGGGGCTACGAGCAGTACTTC. This codes for CASSFRTSGGYEQYF.

The chain has TRBV7-9 and TRBJ1-1; tentatively, D is TRBD1 (6 bases). Trimming removed 1 base at V and 7 bases at J, with 10 bases between. The germline V gene encodes CDR1 SEHNR and CDR2 FQNEAQ (reference sequence). This CDR3 contains 13 residues. The CDR3 coding sequence is TGTGCCAGCAGCTTAGGGTCAGGGGTTGAAGCTTTCTTT. The encoded protein is CASSLGSGVEAFF.

In this sample, this clone turned up once. The chain has TRBV6-6 and TRBJ2-3; TRBD1 matches 7 bases. The CDR3 is made up of 14 amino acids. Looked up from germline, CDR1 is MNHNY and CDR2 is SVGAGI (reference sequence). With V trimmed by 7 bases and J by 4 bases, 8 bases remained unmatched. DNA of the CDR3: TGTGCCAGCATAAGACAGGGAATCGCAGATACGCAGTATTTT. Translating gives CASIRQGIADTQYF.

V is TRBV5-6 and J is TRBJ1-1; D gene unclear. Trimming shortened V by 4 bases and J by 6 bases, and 13 bases separated the two germline ends. CDR3 length equals 13 residues. Germline V lookup: CDR1 SGHDT, CDR2 YYEEEE. The CDR3 DNA sequence: TGTGCCAGCAGCACTTGGACCCGGGCTGAAGCTTTCTTT. Its protein is CASSTWTRAEAFF.

The genes are TRBV30 and TRBJ2-3, with 7 bases fitting TRBD1. This CDR3 contains 14 residues. Trimming removed 2 bases from V and 4 bases from J; junction bases left unmatched: 6. Germline V gene sequence: CDR1 GTSNPN, CDR2 SVGIG (reference sequence). The CDR3 DNA sequence: TGTGCCTGGAGTTGGACAGGAAGGTCAGATACGCAGTATTTT. It yields the protein CAWSWTGRSDTQYF.

The J gene is TRBJ1-1, the V gene TRBV27, with unresolved D. The ends were cut back, 7 bases at V and 1 base at J, with 13 bases in the middle. This CDR3 region has 14 residues. Germline values: CDR1 MNHEY, CDR2 SMNVEV (reference sequence). CDR3 nucleotides: TGTGCCAGCACGACCTTGGCAGGGAACACTGAAGCTTTCTTT. Amino acids: CASTTLAGNTEAFF.

The gene calls are TRBV6-5 and TRBJ1-1; D is unresolved. This CDR3 is built from 13 residues. Germline CDR1 is MNHEY and CDR2 is SVGAGI. Trimming removed 2 bases at V and 3 bases at J, with 7 bases between. The CDR3 sequence: CASSYPEYTEAFF. The CDR3 DNA is TGTGCCAGCAGTTACCCAGAATACACTGAAGCTTTCTTT.

In its sample, this clone was seen once. The chain links TRBV28 to TRBJ1-5, with TRBD1 matching over 7 bases. In germline, CDR1 is MDHEN, CDR2 SYDVKM. V was clipped by 8 bases and J by 2 bases; unmatched bases: 6. There are 14 residues in the CDR3. The CDR3 reads CASSHRGGNQPQHF. The CDR3 DNA reads as TGTGCCAGCTCGCACAGGGGAGGCAATCAGCCCCAGCATTTT.

The V call is TRBV27, the J call TRBJ1-1; a weak D match, TRBD1 (5 bases). Deletions cut 6 bases from V and 5 bases from J, with 16 bases between. Per germline, CDR1 MNHEY and CDR2 SMNVEV (reference sequence). The CDR3 runs 14 residues. CDR3 DNA: TGTGCCAGCAGCCCGTCTCGGGGGATAACTGAAGCTTTCTTT. This encodes CASSPSRGITEAFF.

Notes on this clone: The same CDR3 can be traced to other DNA sequences in this sample. This chain uses TRBV9 with TRBJ2-7, with D uncertain. Germline CDR1 is SGDLS and CDR2 is YYNGEE. The CDR3 loop spans 13 amino acids. Trimming took 0 bases from V and 3 from J, leaving 7 bases between them. The CDR3 loop reads CASSVASNYEQYF. CDR3 sequence (DNA): TGTGCCAGCAGCGTAGCCTCGAACTACGAGCAGTACTTC.

The chain has TRBV7-9 and TRBJ1-2; 7 bases agree with TRBD1. The V segment lost 5 bases and the J segment 2 bases; nucleotides outside the gene matches: 8. CDR1 and CDR2 from the germline V gene are SEHNR and FQNEAQ (reference sequence). This CDR3 contains 15 residues. The CDR3 DNA is TGTGCCAGCAGCGAGGGTGAGACAGGGAACTATGGCTACACCTTC. It specifies CASSEGETGNYGYTF. The full variable domain, its missing parts supplied by reference TRBV7-9 and TRBJ1-2, is DTGVSQNPRHKITKRGQNVTFRCDPISEHNRLYWYRQTLGQGPEFLTYFQNEAQLEKSRLLSDRFSAERPKGSFSTLEIQRTEQGDSAMYLCASSEGETGNYGYTFGSGTRLTVV.

The chain uses TRBV27 and TRBJ1-5; D remains ambiguous. Germline CDR1 is MNHEY and CDR2 is SMNVEV (reference sequence). The CDR3 covers 13 residues. The V end lost 5 bases, the J end lost 0 bases, and 5 bases lay between the germline ends. The CDR3 DNA sequence: TGTGCCAGCAGTCCGAATAGCAATCAGCCCCAGCATTTT. It translates to CASSPNSNQPQHF.

The chain links TRBV9 to TRBJ2-7, with 8 bases identical to TRBD1. Germline V gene data show CDR1 as SGDLS and CDR2 as YYNGEE. V was clipped by 0 bases and J by 5 bases; unmatched bases: 4. There are 14 residues in the CDR3. CDR3 DNA: TGTGCCAGCAGCGTAGGGACAGGGATCCACGAGCAGTACTTC. This encodes CASSVGTGIHEQYF.

Details on this clone: The limits of the CDR3 on the DNA are not certain, so only TCRdb's listed CDR3 is given. CDR3 amino acids: CASSPLPLQRHNEQFF. The chain carries TRBV27 and TRBJ2-1; the D segment call TRBD2 is taken from the table without a DNA check. Per the germline V gene, CDR1 is MNHEY and CDR2 is SMNVEV (reference sequence). The CDR3 length is 16 residues, termini included.

Here the CDR3 reads CASGPNSYEQYF. DNA for the CDR3: TGTGCCAGTGGGCCGAACTCCTACGAGCAGTACTTC. This sequence joins TRBV27 and TRBJ2-7; D is undetermined. Trimming stripped 9 bases from V and 0 bases from J, with 9 bases between. Germline CDR1 reads MNHEY; CDR2 reads SMNVEV (reference sequence). The CDR3 covers 12 residues.